The rows below give T cell receptor beta chains drawn from one sample of a study of blood T cell repertoires in COVID-19. Sequencing used immunoSEQ multiplex PCR; TCRdb keeps in-frame clones, though not all of them. Here the sample spans 350,000 to 450,000 clones, around 85% being singletons. What was sequenced was peripheral blood. All receptors come from a woman between 18 and 29 years old with acute or convalescent COVID-19. The CDR3 runs from the conserved cysteine through the conserved F or W. The D gene is left open where the match is weak. Size values are once, few and many counts, or a class for expanded clones, and some rows have none.

>-|TRBV11-1|TRBD2|TRBJ2-1
TGTGCCAGCAGCCCTGGATCTAGCGGGAGGTATAATGAGCAGTTCTTC
CASSPGSSGRYNEQFF
>-|TRBV30|-|TRBJ2-2
TGTGCCTGGGGAATAAACGGCAGGGGAGTAGGCACCGGGGAGCTGTTTTTT
CAWGINGRGVGTGELFF
>-|TRBV2|-|TRBJ1-3
TGTGCCAGTTGGGCCCCTCCAAACGGAAACACCATATATTTT
CASWAPPNGNTIYF
>-|TRBV6-5|-|TRBJ2-7
TGTGCCACAATGCGGGGTGTGGGCTCCTACGAGCAGTACTTC
CATMRGVGSYEQYF
>-|TRBV10-3|-|TRBJ2-7
TGTGCCATCAGTGGTGATAGCGAGAGACCCTACGAGCAGTACTTC
CAISGDSERPYEQYF
>-|TRBV2|TRBD2|TRBJ2-7
TGTGCCAGCACCGTAGCGGGGGGAATCTACGAGCAGTACTTC
CASTVAGGIYEQYF
>-|TRBV5-1|-|TRBJ1-1
TGCGCCAGCAGCTTGGCAGGGGAAGGCACTGAAGCTTTCTTT
CASSLAGEGTEAFF
>-|TRBV7-9|TRBD1|TRBJ2-7
TGTGCCAGCAGCTTCGGACAGGGGGCTAGCGAGCAGTACTTC
CASSFGQGASEQYF
>many|TRBV28|TRBD2|TRBJ2-7
TGTGCCAGCACGGGAGGGCCCGACGAGCAGTACTTC
CASTGGPDEQYF
>-|TRBV6-6|TRBD1|TRBJ1-2
TGTGCCAGCAGCGGGGACAGCTATGGCTACACCTTC
CASSGDSYGYTF
>-|TRBV6-5|-|TRBJ1-2
TGTGCCAGCTTTCCCAGGGCGAACTATGGCTACACCTTC
CASFPRANYGYTF
>-|TRBV28|-|TRBJ2-2
TGTGCCAGCATTCACACAACCACCGGGGAGCTGTTTTTT
CASIHTTTGELFF
>-|TRBV24-1|TRBD1|TRBJ2-1
TGTGCCACCAGTGATAACTCCGGGACAGGGGGCAGGGGATACAATGAGCAGTTCTTC
CATSDNSGTGGRGYNEQFF
>-|TRBV19|-|TRBJ1-2
TGTGCCAGTAGTCGGGGGGACCTCTATGGCTACACCTTC
CASSRGDLYGYTF
>-|TRBV19|-|TRBJ2-2
TGTGCCAGTAGTAATACAGGGTACACCGGGGAGCTGTTTTTT
CASSNTGYTGELFF
>-|TRBV5-6|-|TRBJ2-5
TGTGCCAGCAGCGTAGTCCAAGAGACCCAGTACTTC
CASSVVQETQYF